These 10 T cell receptor beta chains came from one sample sequenced in a study of monozygotic twins with inflammatory bowel disease (dated by TCRdb to between 2018 and 2020). Library preparation was by 5' RACE. Reads for this sample came from an Illumina HiSeq 2500. TCRdb reprocessed the reads, reporting each CDR3 protein sequence once and no DNA. The data table for this sample lists around 400,000 distinct CDR3 sequences. Clones ranked in the top ten supply around 2.3% of the sample. Sequencing was done on a sample of blood. These receptors came from a human donor with ulcerative colitis or Crohn's disease, or a healthy co-twin of an affected twin (not recorded which).

The chain recombines TRBV10-1 with TRBJ1-4; lacking DNA, the TRBD1 call made by TCRdb goes unchecked. This CDR3 is 13 amino acids long. Germline-derived CDR1 and CDR2 are WNHNN and SYGVQD (reference sequence). The CDR3 here is CASREGPGEKLFF.

The CDR3 here is CATSPRVVAEKLFF. The chain couples TRBV15 to TRBJ1-4. The germline V gene has CDR1 LNHNV and CDR2 YYDKDF (reference sequence). The CDR3 length is 14 residues.

This chain connects TRBV30 to TRBJ1-1. This CDR3 is 13 amino acids long. In germline, CDR1 is GTSNPN, CDR2 SVGIG (reference sequence). The CDR3 loop reads CAWSVQGSTEAFF. The full variable domain, in which reference TRBV30 and TRBJ1-1 provide the parts outside the CDR3, is SQTIHQWPATLVQPVGSPLSLECTVEGTSNPNLYWYRQAAGRGLQLLFYSVGIGQISSEVPQNLSASRPQDRQFILSSKKLLLSDSGFYLCAWSVQGSTEAFFGQGTRLTVV.

The chain carries TRBV11-2 and TRBJ1-3. The CDR3 extends over 17 amino acids. From germline, CDR1 is SGHAT and CDR2 FQNNGV. The chain's CDR3 is CASSSRVSRNSGNTIYF.

The rearrangement joins TRBV10-3 to TRBJ1-4; TCRdb lists TRBD1, though no DNA is available to test this call. CDR3 length: 13 residues. The V gene's germline CDR1 is ENHRY and CDR2 SYGVKD. The CDR3 sequence is CAISPGQGEKLFF.

The chain has TRBV4-3 and TRBJ1-1; TCRdb returns TRBD1, unconfirmable since there is no DNA. This CDR3 has 13 residues. Germline V gene sequence: CDR1 LGHNA, CDR2 YSLEER. This CDR3 is CASSGDRATEAFF.

The J gene is TRBJ2-2, the V gene TRBV7-9; TCRdb proposes TRBD1, but this gene call is untestable without DNA. Germline lookup yields CDR1 SEHNR and CDR2 FQNEAQ (reference sequence). CDR3 size: 15 residues. The chain's CDR3 is CASSSRPSGDGELFF.

CDR3: CSASSGGIGETQYF. V and J are TRBV20-1 and TRBJ2-5; TCRdb reports TRBD2, a call that lacks DNA to check it against. The V gene's germline CDR1 is DFQATT and CDR2 SNEGSKA (reference sequence). The CDR3 length is 14 residues.

The gene calls are TRBV28 and TRBJ1-6. CDR1 and CDR2 from the germline V gene are MDHEN and SYDVKM. This CDR3 has 15 amino acids. CDR3 in amino acids: CASRDGSSYNSPLHF.

The rearrangement joins TRBV7-2 to TRBJ1-5; as DNA is missing, the TRBD1 call by TCRdb cannot be tested. CDR1 is SGHTA and CDR2 is FQGNSA in the germline V gene. The CDR3 sequence is 15 residues long. The CDR3 protein is CASSLEPGQNQPQHF.